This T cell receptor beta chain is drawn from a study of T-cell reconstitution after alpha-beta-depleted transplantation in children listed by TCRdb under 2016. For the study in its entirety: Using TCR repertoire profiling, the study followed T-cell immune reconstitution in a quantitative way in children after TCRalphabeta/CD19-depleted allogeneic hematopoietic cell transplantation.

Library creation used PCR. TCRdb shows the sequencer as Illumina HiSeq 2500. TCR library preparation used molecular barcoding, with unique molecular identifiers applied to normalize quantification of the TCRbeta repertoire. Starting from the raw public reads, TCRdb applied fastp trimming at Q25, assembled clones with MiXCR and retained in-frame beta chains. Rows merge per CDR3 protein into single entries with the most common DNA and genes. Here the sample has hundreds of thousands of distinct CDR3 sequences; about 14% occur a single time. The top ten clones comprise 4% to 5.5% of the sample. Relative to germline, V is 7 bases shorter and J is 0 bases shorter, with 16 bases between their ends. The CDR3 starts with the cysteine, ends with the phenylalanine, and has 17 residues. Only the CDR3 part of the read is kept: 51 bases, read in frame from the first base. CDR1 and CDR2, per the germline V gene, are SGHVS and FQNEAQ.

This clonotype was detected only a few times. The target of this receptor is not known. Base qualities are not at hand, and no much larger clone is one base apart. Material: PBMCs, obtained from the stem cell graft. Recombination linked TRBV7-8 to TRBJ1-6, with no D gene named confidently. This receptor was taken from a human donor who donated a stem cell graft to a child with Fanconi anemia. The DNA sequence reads TGTGCCAGCACCAAAAATGGACGGAGCTCCTATAATTCACCCCTCCACTTT. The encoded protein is CASTKNGRSSYNSPLHF.